This T cell receptor (beta chain) appears in the sequencing data of a study of T cell repertoires in cytomegalovirus infection. Across the study: In the study, CMV epitopes included recently identified HLA-C-restricted and well-studied HLA-B-restricted ones. Public TCR beta signature analysis indicated the presence of both CMV infection and matching HLA type. Study-wide results and caveats: Totalled public TCR beta family frequency picked out people who carried CMV plus the relevant HLA. Clonotype analysis showed dominance of the ex vivo response by HLA-C-restricted CMV-specific TCR beta clonotypes.

This clonotype occurred once. Its antigen is unidentified. Germline assignment: CDR1 LNHDA and CDR2 SQIVND (reference sequence). This CDR3 is built from 14 residues. Trimming left V 3 bases short and J 0 bases short, with 9 bases between. One entry per CDR3 protein results from TCRdb running MiXCR on the reads. The sample records approximately 910,000 distinct CDR3 sequences, approximately 32% being singletons. The sequenced sample was cultured CD8+ T cells from PBMCs, obtained from culture after CMV antigen stimulation. V and J are TRBV19 and TRBJ2-7; D unresolved. The receptor comes from a human donor in good health (CMV status not recorded). Some clones in this sample may be carry-over from other donors' samples. The CDR3 loop is CASSMAGYSYEQYF. DNA of the CDR3: TGTGCCAGTAGTATGGCAGGATACTCCTACGAGCAGTACTTC.